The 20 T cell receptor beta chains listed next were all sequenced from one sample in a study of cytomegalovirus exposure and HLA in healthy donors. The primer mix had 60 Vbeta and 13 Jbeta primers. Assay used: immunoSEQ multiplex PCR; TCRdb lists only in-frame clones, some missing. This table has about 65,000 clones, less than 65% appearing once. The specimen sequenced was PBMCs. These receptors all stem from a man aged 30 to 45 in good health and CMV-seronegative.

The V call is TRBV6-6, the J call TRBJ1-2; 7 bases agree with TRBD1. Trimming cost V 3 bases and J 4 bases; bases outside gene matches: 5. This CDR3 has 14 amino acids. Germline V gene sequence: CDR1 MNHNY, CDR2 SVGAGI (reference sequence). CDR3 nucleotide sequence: TGTGCCAGCAGTTATACCGGGGACAGCTATGGCTACACCTTC. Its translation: CASSYTGDSYGYTF.

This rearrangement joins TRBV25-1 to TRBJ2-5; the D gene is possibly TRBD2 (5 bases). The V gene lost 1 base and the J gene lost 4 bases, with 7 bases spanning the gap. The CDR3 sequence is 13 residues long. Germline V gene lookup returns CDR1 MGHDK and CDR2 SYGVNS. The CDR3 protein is CASSEFGRETQYF. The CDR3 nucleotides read TGTGCCAGCAGTGAATTTGGGAGAGAGACCCAGTACTTC. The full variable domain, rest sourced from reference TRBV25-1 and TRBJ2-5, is EADIYQTPRYLVIGTGKKITLECSQTMGHDKMYWYQQDPGMELHLIHYSYGVNSTEKGDLSSESTVSRIRTEHFPLTLESARPSHTSQYLCASSEFGRETQYFGPGTRLLVL.

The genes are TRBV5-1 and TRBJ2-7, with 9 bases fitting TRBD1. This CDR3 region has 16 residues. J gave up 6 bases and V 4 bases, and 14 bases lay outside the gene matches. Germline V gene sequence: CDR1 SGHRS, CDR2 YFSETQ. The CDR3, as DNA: TGCGCCAGCAGCGACTCAGGGACAGGGAAGTGGTTCGAGCAGTACTTC. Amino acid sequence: CASSDSGTGKWFEQYF.

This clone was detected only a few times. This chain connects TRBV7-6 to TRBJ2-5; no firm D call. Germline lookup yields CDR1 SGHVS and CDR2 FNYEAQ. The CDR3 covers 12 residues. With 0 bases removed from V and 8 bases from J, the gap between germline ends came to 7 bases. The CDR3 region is CASSLASPTQYF. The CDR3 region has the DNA TGTGCCAGCAGCTTAGCGAGTCCTACCCAGTACTTC.

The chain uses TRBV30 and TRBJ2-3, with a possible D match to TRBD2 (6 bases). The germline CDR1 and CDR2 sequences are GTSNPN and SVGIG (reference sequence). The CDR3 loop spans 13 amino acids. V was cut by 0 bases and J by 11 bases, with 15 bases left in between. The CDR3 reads CAWSVVLGGGQYF. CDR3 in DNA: TGTGCCTGGAGTGTTGTCTTGGGGGGAGGGCAGTATTTT.

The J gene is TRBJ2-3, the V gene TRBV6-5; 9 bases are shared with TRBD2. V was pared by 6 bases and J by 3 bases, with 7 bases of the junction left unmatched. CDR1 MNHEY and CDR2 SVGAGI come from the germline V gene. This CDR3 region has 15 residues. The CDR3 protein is CASSTIAGVTDTQYF. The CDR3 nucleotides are TGTGCCAGCAGCACTATAGCGGGGGTAACAGATACGCAGTATTTT.

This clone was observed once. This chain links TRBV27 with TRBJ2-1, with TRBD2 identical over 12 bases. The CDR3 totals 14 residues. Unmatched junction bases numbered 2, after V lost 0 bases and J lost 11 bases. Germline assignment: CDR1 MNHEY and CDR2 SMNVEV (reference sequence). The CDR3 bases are TGTGCCAGCAGTTTATCCGGACTAGCGGGGAAGCAGTTCTTC. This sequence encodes CASSLSGLAGKQFF.

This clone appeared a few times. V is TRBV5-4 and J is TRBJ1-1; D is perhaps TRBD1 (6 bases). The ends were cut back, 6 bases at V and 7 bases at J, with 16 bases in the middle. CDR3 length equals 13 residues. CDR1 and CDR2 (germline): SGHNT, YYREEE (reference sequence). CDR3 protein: CASTSGGALEAFF. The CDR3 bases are TGTGCCAGCACCTCGGGGGGGGCACTTGAAGCTTTCTTT.

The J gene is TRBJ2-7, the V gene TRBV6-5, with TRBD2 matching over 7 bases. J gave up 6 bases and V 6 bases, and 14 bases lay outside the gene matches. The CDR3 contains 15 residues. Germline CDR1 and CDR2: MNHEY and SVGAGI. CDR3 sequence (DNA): TGTGCCAGCAGCAGCGGGCCCGGGGAGGGAAGCGAGCAGTACTTC. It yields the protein CASSSGPGEGSEQYF.

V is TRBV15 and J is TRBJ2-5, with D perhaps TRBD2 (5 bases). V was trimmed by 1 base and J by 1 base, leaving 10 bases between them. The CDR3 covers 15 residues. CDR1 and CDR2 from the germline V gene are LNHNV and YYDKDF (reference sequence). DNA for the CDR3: TGTGCCACCAGCAGAGTTGGCGGGCCCCAAGAGACCCAGTACTTC. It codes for CATSRVGGPQETQYF.

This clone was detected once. In DNA form, the CDR3 reads TGTGCCAGTACGGAATGGGCTAATTCACCCCTCCACTTT. Amino acids: CASTEWANSPLHF. This chain links TRBV6-5 with TRBJ1-6; no definite D call. Looked up from germline, CDR1 is MNHEY and CDR2 is SVGAGI. V was clipped by 9 bases and J by 6 bases, with 12 bases between them. The CDR3 runs 13 residues.

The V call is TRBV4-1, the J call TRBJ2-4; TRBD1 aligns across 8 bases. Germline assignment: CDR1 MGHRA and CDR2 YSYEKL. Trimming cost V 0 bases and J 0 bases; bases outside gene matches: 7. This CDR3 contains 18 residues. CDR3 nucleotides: TGCGCCAGCAGCCAAGATCAACAGGGGGTAGGAGCCAAAAACATTCAGTACTTC. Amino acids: CASSQDQQGVGAKNIQYF.

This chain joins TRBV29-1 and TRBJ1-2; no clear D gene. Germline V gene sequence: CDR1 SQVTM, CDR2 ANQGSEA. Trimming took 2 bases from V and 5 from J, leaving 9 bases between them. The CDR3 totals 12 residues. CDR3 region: CSVERRDYGYTF. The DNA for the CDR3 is TGCAGCGTTGAACGGAGGGATTATGGCTACACCTTC.

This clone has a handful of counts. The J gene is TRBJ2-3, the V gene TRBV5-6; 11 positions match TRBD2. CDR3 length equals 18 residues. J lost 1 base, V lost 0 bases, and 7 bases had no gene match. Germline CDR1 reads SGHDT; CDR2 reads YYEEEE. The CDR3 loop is CASSLVSGGAFGTDTQYF. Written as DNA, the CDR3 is TGTGCCAGCAGCTTGGTTAGCGGGGGGGCCTTTGGCACAGATACGCAGTATTTT.

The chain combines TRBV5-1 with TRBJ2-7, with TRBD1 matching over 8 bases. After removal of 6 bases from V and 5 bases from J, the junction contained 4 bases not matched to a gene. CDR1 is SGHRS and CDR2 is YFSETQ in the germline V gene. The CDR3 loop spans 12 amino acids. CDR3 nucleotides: TGCGCCAGCAAGGGACAGGACCACGAGCAGTACTTC. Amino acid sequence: CASKGQDHEQYF.

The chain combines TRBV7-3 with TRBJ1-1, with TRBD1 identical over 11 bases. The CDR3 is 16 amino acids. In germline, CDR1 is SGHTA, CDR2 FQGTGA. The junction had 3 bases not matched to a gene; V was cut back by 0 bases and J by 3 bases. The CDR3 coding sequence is TGTGCCAGCAGCTTAACAGGGACAGGGGGAGACACTGAAGCTTTCTTT. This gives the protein CASSLTGTGGDTEAFF. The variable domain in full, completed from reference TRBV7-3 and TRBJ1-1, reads GAGVSQTPSNKVTEKGKYVELRCDPISGHTALYWYRQSLGQGPEFLIYFQGTGAADDSGLPNDRFFAVRPEGSVSTLKIQRTERGDSAVYLCASSLTGTGGDTEAFFGQGTRLTVV.

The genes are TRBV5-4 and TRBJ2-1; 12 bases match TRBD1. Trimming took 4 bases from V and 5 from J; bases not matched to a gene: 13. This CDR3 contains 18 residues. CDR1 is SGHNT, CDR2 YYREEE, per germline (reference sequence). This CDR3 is CASSPGQGARGINNEQFF. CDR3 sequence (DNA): TGTGCCAGCAGCCCGGGACAGGGGGCGCGAGGAATAAACAATGAGCAGTTCTTC.

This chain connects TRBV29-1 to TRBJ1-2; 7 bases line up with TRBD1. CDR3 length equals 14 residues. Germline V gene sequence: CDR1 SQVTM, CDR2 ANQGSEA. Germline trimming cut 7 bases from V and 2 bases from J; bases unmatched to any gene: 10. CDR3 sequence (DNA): TGCAGCGGAGGAAGACAGGGCGGAAACTATGGCTACACCTTC. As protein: CSGGRQGGNYGYTF.

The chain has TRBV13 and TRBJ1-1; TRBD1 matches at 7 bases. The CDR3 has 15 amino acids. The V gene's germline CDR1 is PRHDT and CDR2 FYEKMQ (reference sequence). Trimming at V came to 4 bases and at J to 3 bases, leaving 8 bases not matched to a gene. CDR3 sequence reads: CASSSTTGLYTEAFF. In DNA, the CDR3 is TGTGCCAGCAGCTCCACGACAGGGCTATACACTGAAGCTTTCTTT.

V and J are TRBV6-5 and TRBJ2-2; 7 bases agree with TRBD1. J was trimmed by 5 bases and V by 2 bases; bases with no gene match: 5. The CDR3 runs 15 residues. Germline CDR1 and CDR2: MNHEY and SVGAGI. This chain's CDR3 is CASSYVGQWTGELFF. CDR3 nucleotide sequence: TGTGCCAGCAGTTACGTGGGACAGTGGACCGGGGAGCTGTTTTTT.